A single sample gave rise to the 29 T cell receptor beta chains below, sequenced in a study of cytomegalovirus exposure and HLA in healthy donors. PCR employed 60 Vbeta and 13 Jbeta primers. TCRdb keeps only in-frame clones here, not all; method: immunoSEQ multiplex PCR. Counted here are around 150,000 clones, about four fifths occurring once; the ten biggest clones make up under 8%. Sequencing used PBMCs. Every receptor here comes from a man over 45 in good health and CMV-seropositive.

As regards this clone: The junction and the germline gene differ at one end; a read error may be behind it. V and J are TRBV7-9 and TRBJ1-1; D unresolved. Germline V lookup: CDR1 SEHNR, CDR2 FQNEAQ (reference sequence). The CDR3 is 12 residues long. For the CDR3, the DNA is TGTTCCAGCAGCTTTGAACAAGCTGAAGCTTTCTTT. Residues: CSSSFEQAEAFF.

The chain recombines TRBV5-1 with TRBJ2-7, with D possibly matching TRBD1 (6 bases). This CDR3 is 14 amino acids long. V was trimmed by 2 bases and J by 0 bases, leaving 9 bases between them. The germline V gene has CDR1 SGHRS and CDR2 YFSETQ. DNA of the CDR3: TGCGCCAGCAGCTTTTGGGACAACTCCTACGAGCAGTACTTC. Translating it yields CASSFWDNSYEQYF.

V usage is TRBV12-5 and J usage is TRBJ1-1; maybe TRBD1 (5 bases). CDR1 and CDR2 from the germline V gene are LGHNT and FRNRAP. V gave up 1 base and J gave up 5 bases, with 8 bases separating them. CDR3 length: 13 residues. The CDR3 DNA follows: TGTGCTAGTGGTTTGGCCGGGGGGACTGAAGCTTTCTTT. Its protein is CASGLAGGTEAFF. The whole variable domain, filled in from reference TRBV12-5 and TRBJ1-1, reads DARVTQTPRHKVTEMGQEVTMRCQPILGHNTVFWYRQTMMQGLELLAYFRNRAPLDDSGMPKDRFSAEMPDATLATLKIQPSEPRDSAVYFCASGLAGGTEAFFGQGTRLTVV.

This chain uses TRBV5-6 with TRBJ2-3, with D possibly matching TRBD1 (6 bases). Per the germline V gene, CDR1 is SGHDT and CDR2 is YYEEEE. CDR3 length equals 15 residues. Trimming cost V 2 bases and J 2 bases, with 12 bases left between them. The CDR3 sequence is CASSLVLGATDTQYF. The CDR3 DNA is TGTGCCAGCAGCTTAGTTCTGGGGGCCACAGATACGCAGTATTTT.

CDR3 sequence (DNA): TGTGCCAGCAGTCGGACAGGGGGGGTCGATAGCAATCAGCCCCAGCATTTT. This codes for CASSRTGGVDSNQPQHF. The chain recombines TRBV2 with TRBJ1-5; 10 nucleotides agree with TRBD1. V shed 5 bases and J 0 bases; nucleotides not matched to a gene: 7. In germline, CDR1 is SNHLY, CDR2 FYNNEI. The CDR3 runs 17 residues.

The chain's CDR3 is CASSPRRGGTEQFF. The CDR3 DNA sequence: TGCGCCAGCAGCCCCAGACGGGGAGGCACTGAGCAGTTCTTC. This sequence joins TRBV4-1 and TRBJ2-1; tentative D call: TRBD2 (6 bases). Germline CDR1 reads MGHRA; CDR2 reads YSYEKL. Trimming cost V 4 bases and J 9 bases, with 16 bases left between them. The CDR3 spans 14 residues.

The chain links TRBV28 to TRBJ1-2; maybe TRBD1 (5 bases). Germline values: CDR1 MDHEN, CDR2 SYDVKM. V lost 3 bases and J 4 bases, leaving 15 bases between the germline ends. The CDR3 consists of 15 residues. The CDR3 DNA follows: TGTGCCAGCAGTTTCCCCGCGGGGGGGACCTATGGCTACACCTTC. It translates to CASSFPAGGTYGYTF.

The chain has TRBV5-5 and TRBJ1-1; possibly TRBD1 for D (6 bases). Germline assignment: CDR1 SGHKS and CDR2 YYEKEE (reference sequence). This CDR3 is built from 14 residues. V was cut by 3 bases and J by 6 bases, with 15 bases left in between. CDR3 in amino acids: CASSSTTGHSEAFF. The DNA of the CDR3 is TGTGCCAGCAGCTCAACCACAGGGCATTCTGAAGCTTTCTTT.

The chain is built from TRBV5-4 and TRBJ1-2, with a weak D call TRBD1 (5 bases). V dropped 0 bases and J dropped 4 bases, with 13 bases sitting between them. CDR1 SGHNT and CDR2 YYREEE come from the germline V gene (reference sequence). The CDR3 runs to 15 residues. The CDR3 protein is CASSLGVQGGYGYTF. The CDR3 DNA sequence: TGTGCCAGCAGCTTGGGGGTTCAGGGCGGCTATGGCTACACCTTC.

This clone has only a few counts. The genes are TRBV5-4 and TRBJ2-7, with TRBD2 matching 13 bases. Germline CDR1 is SGHNT and CDR2 is YYREEE (reference sequence). The V gene end was trimmed by 3 bases and the J gene end by 5 bases; junction bases not matched to a gene: 5. The CDR3 length is 15 residues. CDR3 protein: CASSWRGLAGDEQYF. CDR3 DNA: TGTGCCAGCAGCTGGCGTGGACTAGCGGGAGACGAGCAGTACTTC. Full variable domain (remainder filled in from reference TRBV5-4 and TRBJ2-7): ETGVTQSPTHLIKTRGQQVTLRCSSQSGHNTVSWYQQALGQGPQFIFQYYREEENGRGNFPPRFSGLQFPNYSSELNVNALELDDSALYLCASSWRGLAGDEQYFGPGTRLTVT.

The rearrangement joins TRBV5-4 to TRBJ2-3; 9 bases align to TRBD2. V lost 0 bases and J lost 6; bases outside the gene matches: 2. Germline V gene data show CDR1 as SGHNT and CDR2 as YYREEE (reference sequence). The CDR3 totals 14 residues. CDR3 DNA: TGTGCCAGCAGCTTGGTGGCGGGGGGGGATACGCAGTATTTT. This translates into CASSLVAGGDTQYF.

The J gene is TRBJ2-7, the V gene TRBV28; 7 bases line up with TRBD1. Losses at the gene ends were 8 bases for V and 1 base for J; bases not matched to a gene: 5. Germline-derived CDR1 and CDR2 are MDHEN and SYDVKM. The CDR3 has 13 amino acids. The CDR3 nucleotides are TGTGCCAGCTCACAGGGGCTTTCCTACGAGCAGTACTTC. It encodes CASSQGLSYEQYF.

The chain links TRBV5-6 to TRBJ1-2; possibly TRBD1 for D (6 bases). Germline V lookup: CDR1 SGHDT, CDR2 YYEEEE. This CDR3 has 13 residues. Trimming took off 4 bases at V and 5 bases at J, with 12 bases between the two ends. The CDR3 sequence is CASSPMQGYGYTF. Written as DNA, the CDR3 is TGTGCCAGCAGCCCAATGCAGGGGTATGGCTACACCTTC.

The V gene is TRBV4-1, the J gene TRBJ1-2; D uncertain. The germline CDR1 and CDR2 sequences are MGHRA and YSYEKL. Trimming removed 0 bases at V and 4 bases at J, with 9 bases between. This CDR3 is built from 14 residues. This chain's CDR3 is CASSQEAAGYGYTF. CDR3 bases: TGCGCCAGCAGCCAAGAGGCAGCGGGCTATGGCTACACCTTC.

The chain links TRBV7-9 to TRBJ2-3; D remains ambiguous. Trimming removed 7 bases from V and 2 bases from J, with 10 bases in between. The germline V gene encodes CDR1 SEHNR and CDR2 FQNEAQ (reference sequence). There are 13 residues in the CDR3. CDR3 sequence reads: CASTLIVTDTQYF. The DNA for the CDR3 is TGTGCCAGCACCCTCATAGTCACAGATACGCAGTATTTT. Complete variable domain (other parts from reference TRBV7-9 and TRBJ2-3): DTGVSQNPRHKITKRGQNVTFRCDPISEHNRLYWYRQTLGQGPEFLTYFQNEAQLEKSRLLSDRFSAERPKGSFSTLEIQRTEQGDSAMYLCASTLIVTDTQYFGPGTRLTVL.

The rearrangement joins TRBV5-6 to TRBJ2-2; D is unclear. This CDR3 is built from 15 residues. Germline values: CDR1 SGHDT, CDR2 YYEEEE. Trimming took off 1 base at V and 5 bases at J, with 12 bases between the two ends. CDR3 protein: CASSLIQWRTGELFF. The CDR3 region has the DNA TGTGCCAGCAGCTTGATCCAGTGGCGGACCGGGGAGCTGTTTTTT.

The CDR3 loop reads CASSSAEGGKDEKLFF. In DNA, the CDR3 is TGTGCCAGTAGTTCGGCTGAAGGGGGCAAGGATGAAAAACTGTTTTTT. J is TRBJ1-4 and V is TRBV19; TRBD1 matches at 7 bases. With V trimmed by 5 bases and J by 6 bases, 12 bases remained unmatched. CDR3 length: 16 amino acids. Germline CDR1 reads LNHDA; CDR2 reads SQIVND (reference sequence).

The CDR3: CATALSGGQETQYF. The CDR3 DNA follows: TGTGCCACCGCACTAAGCGGGGGGCAAGAGACCCAGTACTTC. The chain recombines TRBV10-3 with TRBJ2-5; 9 positions match TRBD2. The V gene end was trimmed by 10 bases and the J gene end by 2 bases; junction bases not matched to a gene: 8. The CDR3 runs 14 residues. CDR1 is ENHRY and CDR2 is SYGVKD in the germline V gene.

This clone was seen only once. The V and J genes are TRBV6-6 and TRBJ2-7; 11 bases fit TRBD1. V shed 5 bases and J 6 bases; nucleotides not matched to a gene: 3. Germline assignment: CDR1 MNHNY and CDR2 SVGAGI (reference sequence). The CDR3 runs to 13 residues. The chain's CDR3 is CASSGTGGIEQYF. The CDR3 DNA is TGTGCCAGCAGTGGGACAGGGGGAATCGAGCAGTACTTC.

This chain joins TRBV27 and TRBJ1-1; D call uncertain. This CDR3 is built from 15 residues. V lost 2 bases and J lost 1, with 11 bases in between. The germline gives CDR1 MNHEY, CDR2 SMNVEV (reference sequence). In DNA form, the CDR3 reads TGTGCCAGCAGTTTACACTCGGGAGGGAACACTGAAGCTTTCTTT. This encodes CASSLHSGGNTEAFF.

CDR3 in amino acids: CASSEARGGKTENTIYF. The CDR3 DNA reads TGTGCCAGCAGTGAAGCGCGCGGGGGGAAAACGGAGAACACCATATATTTT. The chain recombines TRBV6-1 with TRBJ1-3, with D perhaps matching TRBD1 (5 bases). CDR3 length: 17 residues. Germline V gene sequence: CDR1 MNHNS, CDR2 SASEGT. Trimming took 0 bases from V and 7 from J, leaving 19 bases between them.

The chain uses TRBV2 and TRBJ2-5; 13 nucleotides match TRBD2. The V gene end was trimmed by 1 base and the J gene end by 3 bases; junction bases not matched to a gene: 5. The CDR3 consists of 17 residues. Germline CDR1 and CDR2: SNHLY and FYNNEI. Here the CDR3 reads CASSEGETSGRKETQYF. The CDR3 DNA follows: TGTGCCAGCAGTGAAGGGGAGACTAGCGGGAGGAAAGAGACCCAGTACTTC. Supplemented by reference TRBV2 and TRBJ2-5, the full variable domain reads EPEVTQTPSHQVTQMGQEVILRCVPISNHLYFYWYRQILGQKVEFLVSFYNNEISEKSEIFDDQFSVERPDGSNFTLKIRSTKLEDSAMYFCASSEGETSGRKETQYFGPGTRLLVL.

The rearrangement links TRBV19 to TRBJ2-1; 12 nucleotides match TRBD2. The CDR3 spans 16 residues. Germline V gene sequence: CDR1 LNHDA, CDR2 SQIVND (reference sequence). V dropped 2 bases and J dropped 7; count of bases not matched to a gene: 6. The CDR3 reads CASSILSTSGSNEQFF. CDR3 nucleotide sequence: TGTGCCAGTAGTATACTGTCGACTAGCGGGAGTAATGAGCAGTTCTTC.

This clone appeared a few times. The V and J genes are TRBV28 and TRBJ2-7, with 10 bases that match TRBD2. In germline, CDR1 is MDHEN, CDR2 SYDVKM. The trim removed 5 bases at V and 3 bases at J, leaving 7 bases unmatched. There are 15 residues in the CDR3. The DNA of the CDR3 is TGTGCCAGCAGTCGGATTAGCGGGAGGAGCTACGAGCAGTACTTC. Protein: CASSRISGRSYEQYF.

The chain is built from TRBV10-3 and TRBJ1-4, with D possibly matching TRBD1 (6 bases). This CDR3 has 15 residues. CDR1 and CDR2 from the germline V gene are ENHRY and SYGVKD. V was shortened by 3 bases and J by 7 bases, with 15 bases between the two germline ends. CDR3 DNA sequence: TGTGCCATCAGTGAACATCCCGAAGGGGGTGAAAAACTGTTTTTT. It codes for CAISEHPEGGEKLFF.

The V call is TRBV28, the J call TRBJ2-5; TRBD1 aligns across 9 bases. Judging by the DNA end, TRBJ2-7 fits better; the J call may be wrong. Germline CDR1 reads MDHEN; CDR2 reads SYDVKM. CDR3 length: 14 residues. CDR3 region: CASSPPDRGNEQYF. The CDR3 bases are TGTGCCAGCAGTCCTCCGGACAGGGGCAACGAGCAGTACTTC.

The chain combines TRBV5-1 with TRBJ1-4; D gene uncertain. The CDR3 spans 15 residues. V was trimmed by 0 bases and J by 5 bases, leaving 11 bases between them. Germline V lookup: CDR1 SGHRS, CDR2 YFSETQ. The CDR3 DNA reads as TGCGCCAGCAGCTTGGGGGCAGGTCTAAATGAAAAACTGTTTTTT. This encodes CASSLGAGLNEKLFF.

The chain uses TRBV6-6 and TRBJ1-1, with TRBD1 identical over 8 bases. CDR1 is MNHNY, CDR2 SVGAGI, per germline (reference sequence). The CDR3 is 15 amino acids. The ends lost 6 bases at V and 5 bases at J; junction bases unmatched: 11. The DNA for the CDR3 is TGTGCCAGCAGCTCCCGGGGGCAGGGGGCGACTGAAGCTTTCTTT. Its protein is CASSSRGQGATEAFF.

This clone was detected only once. As DNA, the CDR3 is TGTGCCAGCAGTACCGGGACAGGCATCTCTGGAAACACCATATATTTT. Encoded protein: CASSTGTGISGNTIYF. This chain connects TRBV5-6 to TRBJ1-3, with 8 bases that match TRBD1. The J segment lost 0 bases and the V segment lost 5 bases, leaving 7 bases of the junction unmatched. The germline V gene has CDR1 SGHDT and CDR2 YYEEEE. The CDR3 extends over 16 amino acids.